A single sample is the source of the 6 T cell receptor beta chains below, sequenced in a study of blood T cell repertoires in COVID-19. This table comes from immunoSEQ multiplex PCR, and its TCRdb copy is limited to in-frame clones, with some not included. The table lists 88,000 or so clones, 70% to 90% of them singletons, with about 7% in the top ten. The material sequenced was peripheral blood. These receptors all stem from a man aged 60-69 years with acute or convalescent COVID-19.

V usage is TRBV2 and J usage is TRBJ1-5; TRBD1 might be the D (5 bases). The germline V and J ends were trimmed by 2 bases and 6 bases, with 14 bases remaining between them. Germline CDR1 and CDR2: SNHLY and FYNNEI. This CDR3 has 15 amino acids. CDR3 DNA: TGTGCCAGCAGTGAATCGGCAGGGTTGGGTCAGCCCCAGCATTTT. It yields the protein CASSESAGLGQPQHF. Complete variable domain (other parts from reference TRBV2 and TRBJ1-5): EPEVTQTPSHQVTQMGQEVILRCVPISNHLYFYWYRQILGQKVEFLVSFYNNEISEKSEIFDDQFSVERPDGSNFTLKIRSTKLEDSAMYFCASSESAGLGQPQHFGDGTRLSIL.

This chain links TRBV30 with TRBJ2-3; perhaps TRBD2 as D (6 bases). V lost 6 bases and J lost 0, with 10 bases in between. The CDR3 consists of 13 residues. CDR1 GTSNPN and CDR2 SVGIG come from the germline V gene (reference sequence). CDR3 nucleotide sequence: TGTGCCTGCAAAAGCGGGAGCACAGATACGCAGTATTTT. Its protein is CACKSGSTDTQYF. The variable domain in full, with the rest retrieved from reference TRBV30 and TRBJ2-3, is SQTIHQWPATLVQPVGSPLSLECTVEGTSNPNLYWYRQAAGRGLQLLFYSVGIGQISSEVPQNLSASRPQDRQFILSSKKLLLSDSGFYLCACKSGSTDTQYFGPGTRLTVL.

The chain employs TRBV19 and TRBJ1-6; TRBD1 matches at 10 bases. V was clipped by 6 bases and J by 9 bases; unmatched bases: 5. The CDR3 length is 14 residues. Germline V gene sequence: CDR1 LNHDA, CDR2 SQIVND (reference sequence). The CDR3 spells CASSPGQGFSPLHF. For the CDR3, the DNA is TGTGCCAGTAGCCCGGGACAGGGGTTTTCACCCCTCCACTTT.

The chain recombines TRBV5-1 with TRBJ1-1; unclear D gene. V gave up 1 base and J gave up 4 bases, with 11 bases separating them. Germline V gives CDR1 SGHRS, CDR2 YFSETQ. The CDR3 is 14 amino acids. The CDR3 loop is CASSLRRGATEAFF. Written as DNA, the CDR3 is TGCGCCAGCAGCTTGAGGCGGGGAGCCACTGAAGCTTTCTTT.

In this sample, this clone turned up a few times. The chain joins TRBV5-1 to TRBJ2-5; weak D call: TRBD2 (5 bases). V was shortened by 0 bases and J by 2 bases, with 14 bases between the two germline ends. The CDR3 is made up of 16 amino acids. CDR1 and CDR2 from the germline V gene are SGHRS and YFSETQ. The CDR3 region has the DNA TGCGCCAGCAGCTTGGGTCTCTACGCGGGTCAAGAGACCCAGTACTTC. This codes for CASSLGLYAGQETQYF.

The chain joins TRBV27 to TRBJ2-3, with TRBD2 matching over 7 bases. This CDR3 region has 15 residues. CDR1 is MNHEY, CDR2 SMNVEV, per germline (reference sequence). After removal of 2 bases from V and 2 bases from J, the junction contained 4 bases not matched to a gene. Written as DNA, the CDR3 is TGTGCCAGCAGTTTACGGGAGGCTGTCACAGATACGCAGTATTTT. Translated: CASSLREAVTDTQYF.